A single T cell receptor (beta chain) is shown here with its context. This clone was detected a few times. Its antigen is currently not known. Within one base of it there is no much larger clone, and no base qualities were kept. Cut back by 6 bases and 7 bases, the V and J ends lie 10 bases apart. The germline V gene sets CDR1 to SGHTA and CDR2 to FQGNSA. The CDR3 has 12 amino acids, counting the end cysteine and phenylalanine. The DNA shown is the 36-base CDR3, in frame from base 1. The data were taken from a study of cytomegalovirus exposure and HLA in healthy donors (TCRdb year 2017). Regarding the research as a whole: According to an earlier analysis of a few hundred of the donors, roughly 180 million T cells yielded approximately 120 million unique TCR beta sequences and 276 Gb of sequence data. An early release that covered roughly 600 HLA-typed donors contained approximately 300 gigabases of sequencing data and 75 million to 100 million unique TCR sequences. Of the approximately 400 genotyped donors, less than 85% were placed in the genetic ancestry cluster associated with self-reported Caucasian donors. The study aimed to test whether signatures of past pathogen exposure could be identified by cataloging public T cell receptors. Using immunosequencing, the study profiled T cell repertoires from approximately 700 subjects and related those repertoires to cytomegalovirus serostatus. Along with the approximately 650-subject first cohort, a separate validation cohort of over a hundred different subjects was used. The study combined high-throughput TCR immunosequencing, statistical association of individual TCRs with disease status, and machine learning to predict cytomegalovirus infection status. In a later analysis, previously published TCR beta repertoires from about 670 donors were re-analyzed and high-resolution HLA genotyping was added so that TCR occurrence patterns could be studied. In the later analysis, no new phenotypic data were used to find candidate immune exposures; instead, reliance was placed on TCR beta sequences and their occurrence across donors. To decide whether each TCR beta V gene segment behaved as functional or pseudogenic, an earlier analysis of over 500 of the donors relied on high-throughput TCR beta sequencing. Donor age, sex, ethnicity and CMV serostatus were collected together with the repertoire data. A later genetic analysis used genome-wide SNP genotypes for about three fifths of the 666 donors, treating that subset as a discovery cohort. All discovery cohort repertoires had been generated using a single sequencing platform. Class I and class II HLA loci were covered by the typing at four-digit resolution. Typing coverage differed by locus: A, B, C, DRB1 and DQB1 were typed in about 629-630 donors, DQA1 in roughly 510, DPA1 in nearly 610, and DPB1 in around 440. A handful of DR-DQ haplotypes were treated as single units for association and clustering because of strong linkage in the cohort. Among over 350 genotyped donors of the cohort, an average of approximately 250,000 unique TCR beta nucleotide sequences were sequenced per donor, roughly a sixth of them non-productive.

What the study reported, not specific to this receptor: HLA typing was unavailable for some donors at each locus, so association tests used only the typed subset. Assigning TCR associations to individual alleles was difficult when HLA alleles, especially DR and DQ, strongly co-occurred. Immune exposure information for the cohort was limited to CMV serostatus. A later analysis associated about 18,000 TCR beta sequences with specific HLA alleles at a false discovery rate of 0.05. In a later analysis, the rate of TCR association differed among HLA loci, with DRB1 alleles having the most associated TCRs and HLA-C alleles having the fewest. A few of the identified cytomegalovirus-associated TCR beta chains were confirmed in vitro to be specific for cytomegalovirus antigens. The earlier analysis of 450 to 700 of the donors excluded fewer than 20 rarely observed V segments, including chromosome 9 orphons, because counts were too low. Linkage disequilibrium might explain the correlated functional status among segregating V segments, but an unknown experimental factor could not be excluded. This cohort had only TCR beta chains sequenced, and the lack of alpha or paired-chain data limited which features could be detected. Most TCR sequences were seen in very few donors, while some public TCRs were found in many individuals. In a later analysis, HLA-associated TCR beta chains were found to be more clonally expanded and to have lower generation probabilities than equally common non-associated chains. Roughly uniform sequencing depth across donors was assumed in presence/absence analyses, although this assumption may not hold. In a later genetic analysis, fewer N-insertions in productive TCRs were reported among donors in an Asian-associated ancestry cluster than the 666-donor mean. Several of the top co-occurrence clusters appeared to be linked to parvovirus B19, influenza, CMV and Epstein-Barr virus, according to a later analysis. A later genetic analysis associated a missense DCLRE1C variant with V-gene and J-gene trimming of TCR beta chains, and an independent cohort replicated the association. A group of highly shared sequence variants was considered likely to be a technical artifact of the sequencing pipeline. An earlier analysis of around 540 of the donors showed that most TCR beta V segments appeared in productive rearrangements either about 90% or about 30% of the time, which broadly matched IMGT annotations. Most CMV-associated TCR beta chains appeared to be HLA-restricted in a later analysis, and the HLA associations seemed to be driven largely by CMV exposure. A total of roughly 160 TCR beta chains were listed by the study as associated with cytomegalovirus. The classifier was reported to diagnose cytomegalovirus status with high specificity and sensitivity in both the original cohort and the validation cohort. A further reported finding was that TCR beta sequences accurately predicted the HLA-A and HLA-B alleles for most subjects in the first cohort. The 87-base-pair reads could not distinguish some IMGT-functional V segments, including TRBV6-2 and TRBV6-3, so those segments were excluded. According to the authors, the approach could potentially be generalized to other disease states and immunological phenotypes.

The library was prepared using the immunoSEQ multiplex PCR assay. For the multiplex PCR, a mixture combining 60 forward primers for TCR Vbeta segments and 13 reverse primers for TCR Jbeta segments was used. Amplification of the CDR3 region of rearranged TCR beta genes was performed with a multiplex PCR assay on genomic DNA. On the Illumina HiSeq System, the amplified TCR beta libraries were sequenced as 87-base-pair reads. The original methods were these. A later analysis counted about 82 million unique TCR beta chains across the 700 or so repertoires, and 10 million to 11 million of these chains were shared by at least two donors. Raw reads were error-corrected and collapsed into unique sequences with a nearest-neighbor algorithm that merged closely related sequences to remove PCR and sequencing errors. CDR3 sequences were aligned to IMGT reference sequences to assign V, D and J gene segments. For a sequence to be retained, a match of at least six nucleotides was required to both a V gene segment and a J gene segment. A rearrangement counted as productive if the CDR3 had no stop codons and remained in frame with V and J, and every other rearrangement counted as non-productive. CDR3 was defined according to IMGT convention as the region running from the second conserved V-encoded cysteine to the conserved J-encoded phenylalanine. The earlier analysis of about 590 of the donors excluded sequences that lacked an unambiguous match to a single V gene segment. An earlier analysis of a few hundred of the donors classified V segments as functional when productive rearrangements were above 56.7% and as segregating when the standard deviation between donors was above 5%. To diagnose cytomegalovirus status from the catalog of TCR beta chain sequences, a statistical classification framework was built. In a later analysis, V and J genes were assigned by comparing TCR nucleotide sequences against IMGT/GENE-DB human TR gene sequences. A later analysis assigned CDR3 sequences and most-parsimonious VDJ recombination scenarios with the TCRdist pipeline. In a later analysis, each TCR beta chain was defined by its CDR3 amino acid sequence together with its V-gene family, and reads lacking a unique V-gene family were excluded. A later analysis removed 592 highly shared, low-generation-probability nucleotide sequences to deal with suspected cross-contamination and a sequencing artifact. A later analysis calculated a clonal expansion index for each public chain from normalized within-repertoire ranks of inferred template counts. In a later analysis, generation probabilities were computed using a VDJ recombination model fitted to out-of-frame rearrangements, and the results were checked against IGoR. In a later analysis, TCR-TCR, TCR-HLA and TCR-CMV co-occurrence was scored with hypergeometric tests, and a repertoire-size bias correction was applied to TCR pairs. A later analysis estimated false discovery rates by permuting HLA or CMV assignments 20 times. In a later analysis, co-occurring TCRs were grouped using DBSCAN, and TCRdist sequence similarity was added for clustering within HLA-allele-positive subsets. For co-occurrence clustering, repertoires with fewer than 30,000 or more than 120,000 public chains were excluded, along with 4 to 6 repertoires with anomalous nucleotide sharing. The table comes from immuneACCESS by way of TCRdb, which keeps in-frame sequences with V and J called. Part of the clones is missing from these tables; in studies checked, under half for an unresolved V gene and the rest for unknown reasons. That table furnishes V, J and clone size, whereas the DNA furnished D and trimming. Across this sample there are 130,000 or so clones, with around 72% seen only once. The ten most abundant clones make up over 4% of the sample.

The cohort was made up of around 720 healthy bone marrow donors. Cohort members were all nominally healthy when sampled, although unrecorded immune exposures were likely present. The donor was CMV seropositive and belonged to the group of 250 to 300 seropositive cohort members. Every donor gave a peripheral blood sample, and the peripheral blood mononuclear cells from that sample were used for TCR beta sequencing. Genomic DNA was extracted from the blood cell samples with the Qiagen DNeasy Blood Extraction Kit. Sequenced material: PBMCs. The sequence joins TRBV7-2 to TRBJ1-5; the best D guess is TRBD1, with 6 bases matching. This sequence originates from a man aged 50 to 59 in good health and CMV-seropositive. The CDR3 protein sequence reads: CASSQGSQPQHF. DNA sequence: TGTGCCAGCAGTCAGGGGAGCCAGCCCCAGCATTTT.